Following are 16 T cell receptor beta chains from one sample sequenced in a study of blood T cell repertoires in COVID-19. TCRdb's copy holds only in-frame clones and misses some; the assay was immunoSEQ multiplex PCR. The sample carries around 620,000 clones, 80% to 90% recorded once. Material: peripheral blood. The source is a woman between 18 and 30 years old with acute or convalescent COVID-19.

This chain joins TRBV4-1 and TRBJ1-1; 7 nucleotides align to TRBD1. The CDR3 is 16 residues long. J gave up 6 bases and V 1 base, and 11 bases lay outside the gene matches. The germline CDR1 and CDR2 sequences are MGHRA and YSYEKL. The CDR3, as DNA: TGCGCCAGCAGCCAAGCCCCCGGGACAGAATCCGCTGAAGCTTTCTTT. Translation gives CASSQAPGTESAEAFF.

This clone was recorded once. This rearrangement joins TRBV5-1 to TRBJ1-2; 12 bases line up with TRBD1. With 4 bases clipped from V and 7 bases from J, the junction kept 8 bases outside the gene matches. The CDR3 contains 15 residues. The germline CDR1 and CDR2 sequences are SGHRS and YFSETQ. The CDR3 sequence: CASSPGTGGLGGYTF. In nucleotides, the CDR3 is TGCGCCAGCAGCCCCGGGACAGGGGGCCTAGGTGGCTACACCTTC.

V usage is TRBV7-2 and J usage is TRBJ2-7, with D unclear. The CDR3 length is 12 residues. Germline V CDR1 and CDR2: SGHTA, FQGNSA. Trimming removed 1 base at V and 3 bases at J, with 4 bases between. CDR3 coding DNA: TGTGCCAGCAGCTTAGGGAGCTACGAGCAGTACTTC. The encoded protein is CASSLGSYEQYF.

CDR3 in DNA: TGTGCCAGCAGCCTACGACAGGGGGCATCCTACGAGCAGTACTTC. It is translated as CASSLRQGASYEQYF. V gene TRBV3-1 (or the pseudogene TRBV3-2) combines with J gene TRBJ2-7; the match to TRBD1 covers 10 bases. In germline, CDR1 is LGHDT, CDR2 YNNKEL (reference sequence). V lost 4 bases to trimming and J lost 1 base; unmatched junction nucleotides: 4. This CDR3 contains 15 residues.

The chain employs TRBV4-1 and TRBJ2-5; the D gene is possibly TRBD1 (6 bases). CDR3 length equals 17 residues. The V end was cut by 4 bases, the J end by 2 bases, with 20 bases between. Per the germline V gene, CDR1 is MGHRA and CDR2 is YSYEKL. The CDR3 DNA follows: TGCGCCAGCAGCCCTGAGGGGGACCTTAGCCGGCAAGAGACCCAGTACTTC. This codes for CASSPEGDLSRQETQYF.

The chain links TRBV19 to TRBJ2-5; 10 bases are shared with TRBD1. CDR3 length: 14 amino acids. Germline values: CDR1 LNHDA, CDR2 SQIVND (reference sequence). V trimming: 9 bases; J trimming: 5 bases; junction bases outside the gene matches: 9. The CDR3 protein is CASGDRGMLETQYF. CDR3 coding DNA: TGTGCCAGCGGGGACAGGGGCATGTTGGAGACCCAGTACTTC. The full variable domain, with the rest looked up from reference TRBV19 and TRBJ2-5, is DGGITQSPKYLFRKEGQNVTLSCEQNLNHDAMYWYRQDPGQGLRLIYYSQIVNDFQKGDIAEGYSVSREKKESFPLTVTSAQKNPTAFYLCASGDRGMLETQYFGPGTRLLVL.

This clone was seen a few times. The chain links TRBV7-2 to TRBJ2-7, with TRBD2 matching over 15 bases. The V and J ends lost 4 bases and 2 bases, in that order; junction bases with no gene match: 12. There are 19 residues in the CDR3. The germline CDR1 and CDR2 sequences are SGHTA and FQGNSA. CDR3 sequence reads: CASSSLLGTSGGTAYEQYF. In nucleotides, the CDR3 is TGTGCCAGCAGCTCCTTACTCGGGACTAGCGGGGGGACTGCCTACGAGCAGTACTTC.

Only a few counts were recorded for this clone. This chain connects TRBV5-4 to TRBJ2-1; no definite D call. The CDR3 has 14 amino acids. Germline CDR1 reads SGHNT; CDR2 reads YYREEE (reference sequence). V was pared by 3 bases and J by 8 bases, with 15 bases between. Here the CDR3 DNA reads TGTGCCAGCAGCTCAGAGCCACATGAGGATGAGCAGTTCTTC. It yields the protein CASSSEPHEDEQFF.

CDR3 in amino acids: CASSKDRYNQPQHF. CDR3 DNA: TGTGCCAGCAGTAAGGACAGGTACAATCAGCCCCAGCATTTT. The rearrangement joins TRBV6-5 to TRBJ1-5; the match to TRBD1 covers 7 bases. With V trimmed by 5 bases and J by 3 bases, 4 bases remained unmatched. This CDR3 spans 14 amino acids. In germline, CDR1 is MNHEY, CDR2 SVGAGI.

This clone was seen once. The chain carries TRBV5-5 and TRBJ1-2, with D maybe TRBD1 (5 bases). The CDR3 length is 15 residues. Germline-derived CDR1 and CDR2 are SGHKS and YYEKEE (reference sequence). V dropped 0 bases and J dropped 5 bases, with 14 bases sitting between them. DNA of the CDR3: TGTGCCAGCAGCTTGGCGGCAGGGATCGGGTATGGCTACACCTTC. It codes for CASSLAAGIGYGYTF.

The rearrangement links TRBV10-1 to TRBJ2-2, with 9 nucleotides matching TRBD1. The germline V gene has CDR1 WNHNN and CDR2 SYGVQD (reference sequence). CDR3 length equals 13 residues. Trimming removed 8 bases from V and 4 bases from J; junction bases left unmatched: 2. This chain's CDR3 is CASRTGVTGELFF. The DNA of the CDR3 is TGCGCCAGCCGGACAGGGGTCACCGGGGAGCTGTTTTTT.

This sequence joins TRBV9 and TRBJ2-2, with a tentative D call TRBD1 (5 bases). Germline V gene data show CDR1 as SGDLS and CDR2 as YYNGEE. CDR3 length: 15 residues. Trimming left V 3 bases short and J 1 base short, with 10 bases between. The CDR3 region is CASSGTLGNTGELFF. CDR3 nucleotide sequence: TGTGCCAGCAGCGGGACATTGGGGAACACCGGGGAGCTGTTTTTT.

V and J are TRBV4-3 and TRBJ2-3, with 10 bases fitting TRBD1. The V and J ends lost 2 bases and 8 bases, in that order; junction bases with no gene match: 7. CDR1 is LGHNA and CDR2 is YSLEER in the germline V gene. The CDR3 consists of 15 residues. This chain's CDR3 is CASSQQTGGKGTQYF. The CDR3 DNA is TGCGCCAGCAGCCAACAGACAGGGGGCAAAGGTACGCAGTATTTT.

The rearrangement links TRBV5-1 to TRBJ1-1; no clear D. This CDR3 is built from 16 residues. Germline V gene sequence: CDR1 SGHRS, CDR2 YFSETQ. The V and J ends lost 4 bases and 3 bases respectively, with 19 bases between them. The CDR3 region has the DNA TGCGCCAGCAGCCTCAGTGGGAGATGGGGTGACACTGAAGCTTTCTTT. This encodes CASSLSGRWGDTEAFF.

The genes are TRBV5-1 and TRBJ2-3, with a weak D call TRBD2 (6 bases). Between the trimmed V and J ends, which lost 0 bases and 8 bases, there was a span of 16 bases. Per germline, CDR1 SGHRS and CDR2 YFSETQ. This CDR3 region has 15 residues. CDR3 sequence reads: CASSLEASVWGTQYF. The CDR3 nucleotides read TGCGCCAGCAGCTTGGAGGCTAGCGTTTGGGGTACGCAGTATTTT. The full variable domain, its missing parts supplied by reference TRBV5-1 and TRBJ2-3, is KAGVTQTPRYLIKTRGQQVTLSCSPISGHRSVSWYQQTPGQGLQFLFEYFSETQRNKGNFPGRFSGRQFSNSRSEMNVSTLELGDSALYLCASSLEASVWGTQYFGPGTRLTVL.

The chain couples TRBV5-4 to TRBJ1-1; 10 nucleotides line up with TRBD1. This CDR3 is 12 amino acids long. Per germline, CDR1 SGHNT and CDR2 YYREEE (reference sequence). V shed 4 bases, J shed 6 bases, and the junction held 0 bases outside the gene matches. The CDR3 sequence: CASSGQGAEAFF. The CDR3 nucleotides are TGTGCCAGCAGCGGACAGGGGGCTGAAGCTTTCTTT.